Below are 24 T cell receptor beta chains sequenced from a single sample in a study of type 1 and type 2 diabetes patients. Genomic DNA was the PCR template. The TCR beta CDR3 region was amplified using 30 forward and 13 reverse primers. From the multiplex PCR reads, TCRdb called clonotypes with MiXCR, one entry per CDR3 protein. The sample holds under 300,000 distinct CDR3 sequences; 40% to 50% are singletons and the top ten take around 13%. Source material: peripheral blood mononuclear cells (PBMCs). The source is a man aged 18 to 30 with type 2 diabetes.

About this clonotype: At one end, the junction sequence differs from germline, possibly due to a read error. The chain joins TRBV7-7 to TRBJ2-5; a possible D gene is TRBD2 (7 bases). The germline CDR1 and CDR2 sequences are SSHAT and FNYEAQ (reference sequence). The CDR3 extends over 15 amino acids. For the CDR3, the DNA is TGTGCTAGCAGCTTAGGGGGGGCTCGCCAAGAGACCCAGTACTTC. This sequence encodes CASSLGGARQETQYF.

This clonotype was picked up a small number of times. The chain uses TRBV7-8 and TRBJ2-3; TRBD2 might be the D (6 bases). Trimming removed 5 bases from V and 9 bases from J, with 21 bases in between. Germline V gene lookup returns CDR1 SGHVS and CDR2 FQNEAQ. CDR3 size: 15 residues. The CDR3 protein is CASSRDSPFASTQYF. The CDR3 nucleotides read TGTGCCAGCAGCCGGGACTCCCCCTTTGCTTCCACGCAGTATTTT.

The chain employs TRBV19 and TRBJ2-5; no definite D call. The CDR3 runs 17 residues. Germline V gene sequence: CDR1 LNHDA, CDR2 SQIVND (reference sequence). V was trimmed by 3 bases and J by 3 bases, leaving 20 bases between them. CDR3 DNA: TGTGCCAGTAGTATCGCAAGCAGTAAGATTTGGGAAGAGACCCAGTACTTC. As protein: CASSIASSKIWEETQYF.

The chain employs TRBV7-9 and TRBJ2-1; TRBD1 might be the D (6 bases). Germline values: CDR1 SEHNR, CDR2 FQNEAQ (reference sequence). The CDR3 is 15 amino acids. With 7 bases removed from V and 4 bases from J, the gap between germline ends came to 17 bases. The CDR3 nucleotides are TGTGCCAGCAACGTTGCACAGGGAGTATACAATGAGCAGTTCTTC. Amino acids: CASNVAQGVYNEQFF.

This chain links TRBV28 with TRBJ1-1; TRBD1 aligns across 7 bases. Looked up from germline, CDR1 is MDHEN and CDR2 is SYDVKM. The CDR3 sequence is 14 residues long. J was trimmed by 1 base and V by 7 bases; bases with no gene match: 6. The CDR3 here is CASTYGDRNTEAFF. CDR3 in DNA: TGTGCCAGCACGTACGGGGACAGGAACACTGAAGCTTTCTTT.

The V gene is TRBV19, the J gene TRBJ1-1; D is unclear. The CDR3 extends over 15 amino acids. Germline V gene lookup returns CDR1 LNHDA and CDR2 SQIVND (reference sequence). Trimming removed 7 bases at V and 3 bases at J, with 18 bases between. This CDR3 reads CASTALPIDHTEAFF. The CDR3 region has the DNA TGTGCCAGTACGGCCCTTCCCATCGACCACACTGAAGCTTTCTTT. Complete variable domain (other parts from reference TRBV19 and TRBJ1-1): DGGITQSPKYLFRKEGQNVTLSCEQNLNHDAMYWYRQDPGQGLRLIYYSQIVNDFQKGDIAEGYSVSREKKESFPLTVTSAQKNPTAFYLCASTALPIDHTEAFFGQGTRLTVV.

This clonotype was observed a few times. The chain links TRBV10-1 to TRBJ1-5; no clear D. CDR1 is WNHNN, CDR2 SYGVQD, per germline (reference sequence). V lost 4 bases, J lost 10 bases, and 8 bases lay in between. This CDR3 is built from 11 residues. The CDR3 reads CASSGPRPQHF. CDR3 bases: TGCGCCAGCAGTGGCCCCCGACCCCAGCATTTT.

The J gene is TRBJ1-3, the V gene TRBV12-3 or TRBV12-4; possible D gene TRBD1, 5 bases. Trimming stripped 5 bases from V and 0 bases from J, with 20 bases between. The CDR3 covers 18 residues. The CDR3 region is CASSTTRPTGPSGNTIYF. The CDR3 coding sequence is TGTGCCAGCAGTACAACCCGCCCAACAGGACCCTCTGGAAACACCATATATTTT.

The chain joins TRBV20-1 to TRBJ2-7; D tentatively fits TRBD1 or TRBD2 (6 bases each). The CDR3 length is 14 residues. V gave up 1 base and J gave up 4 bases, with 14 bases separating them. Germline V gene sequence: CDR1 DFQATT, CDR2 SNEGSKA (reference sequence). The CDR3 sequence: CSARGGPGDYEQYF. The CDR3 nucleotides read TGCAGTGCTAGAGGGGGGCCGGGAGATTACGAGCAGTACTTC.

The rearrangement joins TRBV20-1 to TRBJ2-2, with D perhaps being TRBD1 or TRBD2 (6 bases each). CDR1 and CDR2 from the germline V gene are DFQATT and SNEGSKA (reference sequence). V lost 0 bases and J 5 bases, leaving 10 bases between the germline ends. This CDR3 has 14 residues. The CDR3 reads CSARDQGRTGELFF. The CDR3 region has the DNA TGCAGTGCTAGAGATCAGGGGAGGACCGGGGAGCTGTTTTTT.

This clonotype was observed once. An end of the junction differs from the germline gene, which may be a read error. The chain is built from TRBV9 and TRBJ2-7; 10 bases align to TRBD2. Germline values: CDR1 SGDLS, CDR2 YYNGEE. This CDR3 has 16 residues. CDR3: CASSPGEREGTYEQYF. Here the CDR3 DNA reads TGCGCCAGCAGCCCGGGGGAGCGGGAGGGTACCTACGAGCAGTACTTC. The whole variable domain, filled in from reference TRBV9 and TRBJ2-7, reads DSGVTQTPKHLITATGQRVTLRCSPRSGDLSVYWYQQSLDQGLQFLIQYYNGEERAKGNILERFSAQQFPDLHSELNLSSLELGDSALYFCASSPGEREGTYEQYFGPGTRLTVT.

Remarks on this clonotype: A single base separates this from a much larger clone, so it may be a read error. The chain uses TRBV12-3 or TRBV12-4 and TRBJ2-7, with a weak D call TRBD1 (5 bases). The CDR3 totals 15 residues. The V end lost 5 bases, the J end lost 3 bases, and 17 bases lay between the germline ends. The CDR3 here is CASSESAGILYEQYF. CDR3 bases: TGTGCCAGCAGTGAGTCGGCAGGGATTCTCTACGAGCAGTACTTC.

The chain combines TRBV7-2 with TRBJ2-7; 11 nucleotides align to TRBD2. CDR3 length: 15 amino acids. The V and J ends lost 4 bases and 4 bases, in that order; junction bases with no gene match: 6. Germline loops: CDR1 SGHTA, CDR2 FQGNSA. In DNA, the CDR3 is TGTGCCAGCAGCTCAACTAGCGGGAGACAGTACGAGCAGTACTTC. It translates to CASSSTSGRQYEQYF.

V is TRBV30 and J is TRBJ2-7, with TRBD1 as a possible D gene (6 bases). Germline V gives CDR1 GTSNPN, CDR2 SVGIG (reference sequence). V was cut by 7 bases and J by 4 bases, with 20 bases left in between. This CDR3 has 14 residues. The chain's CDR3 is CAYQPGHRFYEQYF. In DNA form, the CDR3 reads TGTGCCTACCAACCGGGACACCGCTTTTACGAGCAGTACTTC.

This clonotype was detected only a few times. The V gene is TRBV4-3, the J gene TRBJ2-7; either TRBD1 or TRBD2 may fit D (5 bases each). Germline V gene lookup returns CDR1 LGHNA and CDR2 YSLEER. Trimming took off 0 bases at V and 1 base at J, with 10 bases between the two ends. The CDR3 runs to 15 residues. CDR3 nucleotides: TGCGCCAGCAGCCAAGATGGGGGAGAATCCTACGAGCAGTACTTC. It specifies CASSQDGGESYEQYF.

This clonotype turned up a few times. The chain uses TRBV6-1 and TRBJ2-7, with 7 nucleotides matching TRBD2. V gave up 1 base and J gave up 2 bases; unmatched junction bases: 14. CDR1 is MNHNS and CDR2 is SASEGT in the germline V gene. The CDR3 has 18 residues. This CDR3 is CASSEGGGGGIAPYEQYF. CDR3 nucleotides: TGTGCCAGCAGTGAAGGAGGTGGGGGGGGGATTGCCCCCTACGAGCAGTACTTC.

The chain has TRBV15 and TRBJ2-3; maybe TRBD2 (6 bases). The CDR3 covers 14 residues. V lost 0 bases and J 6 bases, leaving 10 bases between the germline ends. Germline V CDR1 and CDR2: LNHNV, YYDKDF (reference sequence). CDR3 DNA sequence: TGTGCCACCAGCAGAGAGACTAGTGGTGATACGCAGTATTTT. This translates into CATSRETSGDTQYF. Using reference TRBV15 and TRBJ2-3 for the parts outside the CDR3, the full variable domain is DAMVIQNPRYQVTQFGKPVTLSCSQTLNHNVMYWYQQKSSQAPKLLFHYYDKDFNNEADTPDNFQSRRPNTSFCFLDIRSPGLGDTAMYLCATSRETSGDTQYFGPGTRLTVL.

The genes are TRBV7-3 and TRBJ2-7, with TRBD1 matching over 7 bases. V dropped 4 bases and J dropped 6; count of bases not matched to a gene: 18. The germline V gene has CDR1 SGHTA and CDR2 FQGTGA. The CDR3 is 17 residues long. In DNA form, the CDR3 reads TGTGCCAGCAGCTGGGCCCCGGCAACAGGGGAACGGGGCGAGCAGTACTTC. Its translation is CASSWAPATGERGEQYF.

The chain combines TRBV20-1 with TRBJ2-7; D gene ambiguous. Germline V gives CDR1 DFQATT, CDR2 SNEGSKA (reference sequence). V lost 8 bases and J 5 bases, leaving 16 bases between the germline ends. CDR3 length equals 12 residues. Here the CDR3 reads CSPAPRVDEQYF. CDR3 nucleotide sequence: TGCAGTCCGGCTCCACGGGTTGACGAGCAGTACTTC.

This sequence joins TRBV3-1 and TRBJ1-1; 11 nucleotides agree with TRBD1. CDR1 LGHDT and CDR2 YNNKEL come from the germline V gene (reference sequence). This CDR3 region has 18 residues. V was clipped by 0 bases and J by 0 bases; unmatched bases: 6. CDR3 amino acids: CASSQEGTGGGLNTEAFF. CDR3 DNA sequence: TGTGCCAGCAGCCAAGAGGGGACAGGGGGAGGACTGAACACTGAAGCTTTCTTT.

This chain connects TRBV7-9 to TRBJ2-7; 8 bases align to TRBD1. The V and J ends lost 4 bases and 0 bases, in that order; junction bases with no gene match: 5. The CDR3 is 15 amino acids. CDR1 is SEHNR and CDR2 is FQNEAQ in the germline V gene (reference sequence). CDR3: CASSSRTGSSYEQYF. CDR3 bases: TGTGCCAGCAGCTCCCGGACAGGGAGCTCCTACGAGCAGTACTTC.

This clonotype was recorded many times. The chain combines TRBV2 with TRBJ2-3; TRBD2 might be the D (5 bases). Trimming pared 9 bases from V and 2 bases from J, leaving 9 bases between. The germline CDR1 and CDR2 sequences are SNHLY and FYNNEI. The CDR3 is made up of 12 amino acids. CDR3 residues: CAREGLTDTQYF. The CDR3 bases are TGTGCCAGAGAAGGACTCACAGATACGCAGTATTTT.

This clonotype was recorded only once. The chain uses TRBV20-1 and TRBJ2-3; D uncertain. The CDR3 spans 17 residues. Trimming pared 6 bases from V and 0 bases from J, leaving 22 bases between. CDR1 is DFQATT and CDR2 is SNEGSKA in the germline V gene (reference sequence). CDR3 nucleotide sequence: TGCAGTGCACCAGACTTTTTGACGGACCGGAGCACAGATACGCAGTATTTT. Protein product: CSAPDFLTDRSTDTQYF.

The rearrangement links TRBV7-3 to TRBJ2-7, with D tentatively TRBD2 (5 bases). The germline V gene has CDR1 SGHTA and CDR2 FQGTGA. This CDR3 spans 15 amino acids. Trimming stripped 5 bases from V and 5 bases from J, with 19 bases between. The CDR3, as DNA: TGTGCCAGCAGCCCCGTGACGGGGTATAACGACGAGCAGTACTTC. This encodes CASSPVTGYNDEQYF.